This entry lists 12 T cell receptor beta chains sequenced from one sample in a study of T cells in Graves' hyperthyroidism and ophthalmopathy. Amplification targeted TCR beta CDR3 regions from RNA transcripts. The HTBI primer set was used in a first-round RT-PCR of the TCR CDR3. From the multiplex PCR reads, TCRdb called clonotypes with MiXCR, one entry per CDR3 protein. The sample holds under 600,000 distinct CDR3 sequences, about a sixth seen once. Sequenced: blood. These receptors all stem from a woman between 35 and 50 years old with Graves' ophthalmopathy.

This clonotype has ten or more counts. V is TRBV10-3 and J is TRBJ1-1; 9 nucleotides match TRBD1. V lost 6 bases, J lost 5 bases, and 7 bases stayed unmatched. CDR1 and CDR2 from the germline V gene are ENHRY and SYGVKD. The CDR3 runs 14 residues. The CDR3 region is CAISRQGESTEAFF. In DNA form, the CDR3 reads TGTGCCATCAGCCGACAGGGGGAGAGTACTGAAGCTTTCTTT.

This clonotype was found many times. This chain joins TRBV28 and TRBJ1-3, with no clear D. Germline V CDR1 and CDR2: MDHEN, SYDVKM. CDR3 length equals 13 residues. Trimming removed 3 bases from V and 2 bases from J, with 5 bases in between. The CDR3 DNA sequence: TGTGCCAGCAGTTTCATAACTGGAAACACCATATATTTT. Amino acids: CASSFITGNTIYF. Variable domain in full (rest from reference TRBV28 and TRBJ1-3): DVKVTQSSRYLVKRTGEKVFLECVQDMDHENMFWYRQDPGLGLRLIYFSYDVKMKEKGDIPEGYSVSREKKERFSLILESASTNQTSMYLCASSFITGNTIYFGEGSWLTVV.

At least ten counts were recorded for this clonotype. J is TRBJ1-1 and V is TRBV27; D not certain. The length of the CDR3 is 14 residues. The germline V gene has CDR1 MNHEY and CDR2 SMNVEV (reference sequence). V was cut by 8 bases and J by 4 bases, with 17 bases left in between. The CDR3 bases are TGTGCCAGCTTTCGGCTGGATTTGAGCACTGAAGCTTTCTTT. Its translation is CASFRLDLSTEAFF.

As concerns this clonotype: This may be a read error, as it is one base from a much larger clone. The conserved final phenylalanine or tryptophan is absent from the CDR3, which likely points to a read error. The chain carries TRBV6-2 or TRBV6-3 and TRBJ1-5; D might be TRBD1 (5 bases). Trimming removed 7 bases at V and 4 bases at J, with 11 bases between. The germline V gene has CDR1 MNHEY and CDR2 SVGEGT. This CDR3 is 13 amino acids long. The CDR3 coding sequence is TGTGCCAGCATTAACGGGGGAAATCAGCCCCAGCATCTT. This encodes CASINGGNQPQHL.

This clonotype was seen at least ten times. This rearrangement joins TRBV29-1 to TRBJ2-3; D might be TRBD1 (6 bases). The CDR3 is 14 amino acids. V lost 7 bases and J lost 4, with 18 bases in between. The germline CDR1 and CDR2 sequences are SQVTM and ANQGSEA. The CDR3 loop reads CSAREPNRADTQYF. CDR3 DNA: TGCAGCGCTCGAGAACCTAACAGGGCAGATACGCAGTATTTT.

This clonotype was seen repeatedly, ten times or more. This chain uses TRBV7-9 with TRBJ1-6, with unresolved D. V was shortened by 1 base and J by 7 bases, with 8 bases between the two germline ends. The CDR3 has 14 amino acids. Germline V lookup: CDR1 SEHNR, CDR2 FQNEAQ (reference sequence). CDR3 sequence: CASSLVGTNSPLHF. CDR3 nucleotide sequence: TGTGCCAGCAGCTTAGTCGGAACAAATTCACCCCTCCACTTT.

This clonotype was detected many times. In DNA form, the CDR3 reads TGTGCCAGCAGTTCGCTAGCGGGAAGGAACGAGCAGTACTTC. Amino acid sequence: CASSSLAGRNEQYF. The J gene is TRBJ2-7, the V gene TRBV12-3 or TRBV12-4; 9 positions match TRBD2. V lost 4 bases, J lost 5 bases, and 6 bases stayed unmatched. The CDR3 extends over 14 amino acids.

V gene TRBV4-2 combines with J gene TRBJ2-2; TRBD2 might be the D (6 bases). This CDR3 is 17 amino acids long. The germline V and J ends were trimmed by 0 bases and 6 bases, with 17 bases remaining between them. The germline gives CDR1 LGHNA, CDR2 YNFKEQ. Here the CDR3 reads CASSQDLGGIVSGELFF. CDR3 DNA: TGTGCCAGCAGCCAAGATTTGGGCGGGATAGTTTCCGGGGAGCTGTTTTTT.

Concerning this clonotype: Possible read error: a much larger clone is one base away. CDR3 sequence (DNA): TGCAGTGCTTCTGGTCGAGTTAATGAGCAGTTCTTC. Translating it yields CSASGRVNEQFF. The rearrangement uses TRBV20-1 and TRBJ2-1; D is ambiguous. The CDR3 has 12 amino acids. Trimming left V 5 bases short and J 7 bases short, with 12 bases between. Germline values: CDR1 DFQATT, CDR2 SNEGSKA (reference sequence).

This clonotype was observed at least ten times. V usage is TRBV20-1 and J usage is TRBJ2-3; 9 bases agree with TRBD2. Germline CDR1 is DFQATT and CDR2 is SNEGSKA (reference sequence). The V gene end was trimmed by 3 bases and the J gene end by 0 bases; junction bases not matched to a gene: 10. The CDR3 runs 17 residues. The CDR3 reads CSASGGTSGYSTDTQYF. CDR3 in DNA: TGCAGTGCTAGCGGGGGTACTAGCGGGTATAGCACAGATACGCAGTATTTT.

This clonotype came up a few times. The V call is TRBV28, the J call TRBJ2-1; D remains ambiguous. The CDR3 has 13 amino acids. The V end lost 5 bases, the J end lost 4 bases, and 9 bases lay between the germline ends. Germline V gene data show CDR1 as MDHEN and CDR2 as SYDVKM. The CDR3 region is CASSMDPYNEQFF. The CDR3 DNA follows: TGTGCCAGCAGTATGGACCCTTACAATGAGCAGTTCTTC.

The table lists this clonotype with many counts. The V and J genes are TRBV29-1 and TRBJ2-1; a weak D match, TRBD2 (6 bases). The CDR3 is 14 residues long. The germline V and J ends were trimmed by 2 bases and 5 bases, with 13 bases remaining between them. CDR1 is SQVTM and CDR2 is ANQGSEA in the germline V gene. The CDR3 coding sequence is TGCAGCGTTGAACGGTTAGCGGCAAACAATGAGCAGTTCTTC. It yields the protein CSVERLAANNEQFF.